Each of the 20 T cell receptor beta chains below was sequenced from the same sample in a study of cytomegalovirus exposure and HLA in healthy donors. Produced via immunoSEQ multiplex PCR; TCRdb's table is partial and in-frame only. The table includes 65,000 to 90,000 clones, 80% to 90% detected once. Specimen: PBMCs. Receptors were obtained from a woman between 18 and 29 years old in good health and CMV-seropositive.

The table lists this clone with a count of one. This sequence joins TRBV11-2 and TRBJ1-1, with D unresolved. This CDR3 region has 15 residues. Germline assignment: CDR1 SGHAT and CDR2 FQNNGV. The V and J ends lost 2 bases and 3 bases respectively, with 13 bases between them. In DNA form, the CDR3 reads TGTGCCAGCAGCTTAATCGGAGGGCCATACACTGAAGCTTTCTTT. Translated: CASSLIGGPYTEAFF. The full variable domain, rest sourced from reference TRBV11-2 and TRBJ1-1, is EAGVAQSPRYKIIEKRQSVAFWCNPISGHATLYWYQQILGQGPKLLIQFQNNGVVDDSQLPKDRFSAERLKGVDSTLKIQPAKLEDSAVYLCASSLIGGPYTEAFFGQGTRLTVV.

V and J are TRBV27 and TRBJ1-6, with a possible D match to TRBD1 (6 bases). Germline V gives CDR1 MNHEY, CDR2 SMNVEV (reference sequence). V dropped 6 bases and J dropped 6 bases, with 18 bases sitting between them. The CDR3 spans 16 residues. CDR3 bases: TGTGCCAGCAGAAAAGACAGGTTCCAGGGTAATTCACCCCTCCACTTT. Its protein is CASRKDRFQGNSPLHF.

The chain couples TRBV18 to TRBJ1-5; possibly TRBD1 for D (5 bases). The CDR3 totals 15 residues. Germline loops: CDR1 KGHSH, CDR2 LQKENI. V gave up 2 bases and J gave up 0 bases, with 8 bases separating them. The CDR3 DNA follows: TGTGCCAGCTCACCAATCGGGGGTAGCAATCAGCCCCAGCATTTT. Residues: CASSPIGGSNQPQHF.

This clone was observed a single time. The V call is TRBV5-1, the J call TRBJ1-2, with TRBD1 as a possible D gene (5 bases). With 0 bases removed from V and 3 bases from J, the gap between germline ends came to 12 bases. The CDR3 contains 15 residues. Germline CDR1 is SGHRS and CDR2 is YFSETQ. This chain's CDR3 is CASSLDDSPDYGYTF. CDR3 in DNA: TGCGCCAGCAGCTTGGATGACAGTCCGGACTATGGCTACACCTTC.

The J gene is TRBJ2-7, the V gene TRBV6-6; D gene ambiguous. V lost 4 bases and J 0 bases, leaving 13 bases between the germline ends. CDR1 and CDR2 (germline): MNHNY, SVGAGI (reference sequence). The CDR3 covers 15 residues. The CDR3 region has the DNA TGTGCCAGCAGTTCAGTGGCAATTAACTCCTACGAGCAGTACTTC. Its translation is CASSSVAINSYEQYF.

The CDR3: CASSSTSGGYNEQFF. Here the CDR3 DNA reads TGTGCCAGCAGTTCGACTAGCGGGGGGTACAATGAGCAGTTCTTC. The chain is built from TRBV6-5 and TRBJ2-1; TRBD2 aligns across 13 bases. This CDR3 spans 15 amino acids. The junction had 1 base not matched to a gene; V was cut back by 4 bases and J by 4 bases. The germline gives CDR1 MNHEY, CDR2 SVGAGI.

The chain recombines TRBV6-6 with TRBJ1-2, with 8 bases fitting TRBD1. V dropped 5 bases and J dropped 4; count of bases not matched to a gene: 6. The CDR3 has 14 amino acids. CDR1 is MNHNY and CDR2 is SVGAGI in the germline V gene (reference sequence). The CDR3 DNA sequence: TGTGCCAGCAGTAAATTGCAGGGGGCCTATGGCTACACCTTC. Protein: CASSKLQGAYGYTF.

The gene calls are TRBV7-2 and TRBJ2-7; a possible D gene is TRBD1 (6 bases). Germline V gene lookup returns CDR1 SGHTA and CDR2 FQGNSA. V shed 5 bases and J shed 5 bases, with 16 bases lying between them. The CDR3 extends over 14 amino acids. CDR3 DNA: TGTGCCAGCAGCGCTAGGGGGTTTGGGGACGAGCAGTACTTC. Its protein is CASSARGFGDEQYF. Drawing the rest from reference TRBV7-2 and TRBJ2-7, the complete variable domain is GAGVSQSPSNKVTEKGKDVELRCDPISGHTALYWYRQSLGQGLEFLIYFQGNSAPDKSGLPSDRFSAERTGGSVSTLTIQRTQQEDSAVYLCASSARGFGDEQYFGPGTRLTVT.

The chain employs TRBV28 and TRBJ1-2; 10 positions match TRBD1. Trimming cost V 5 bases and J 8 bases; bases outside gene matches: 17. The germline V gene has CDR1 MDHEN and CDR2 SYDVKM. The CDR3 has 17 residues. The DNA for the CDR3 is TGTGCCAGCAGTCTCGCCGGGACAGGGGTCGGTCATAGGGGCTACACCTTC. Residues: CASSLAGTGVGHRGYTF.

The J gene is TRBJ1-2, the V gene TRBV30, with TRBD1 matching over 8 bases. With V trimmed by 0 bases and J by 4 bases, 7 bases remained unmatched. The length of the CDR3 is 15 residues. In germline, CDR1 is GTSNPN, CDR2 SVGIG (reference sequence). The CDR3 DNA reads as TGTGCCTGGAGTGTAGTACAGGGGGAATTCTATGGCTACACCTTC. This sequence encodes CAWSVVQGEFYGYTF. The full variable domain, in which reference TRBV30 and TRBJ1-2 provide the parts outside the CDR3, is SQTIHQWPATLVQPVGSPLSLECTVEGTSNPNLYWYRQAAGRGLQLLFYSVGIGQISSEVPQNLSASRPQDRQFILSSKKLLLSDSGFYLCAWSVVQGEFYGYTFGSGTRLTVV.

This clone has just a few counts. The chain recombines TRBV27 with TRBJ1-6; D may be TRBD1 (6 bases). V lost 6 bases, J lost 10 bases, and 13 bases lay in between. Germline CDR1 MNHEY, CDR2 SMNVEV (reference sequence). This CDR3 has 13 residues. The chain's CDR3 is CASRHTGLSPLHF. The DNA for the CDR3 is TGTGCCAGCAGACACACAGGGTTATCACCCCTCCACTTT.

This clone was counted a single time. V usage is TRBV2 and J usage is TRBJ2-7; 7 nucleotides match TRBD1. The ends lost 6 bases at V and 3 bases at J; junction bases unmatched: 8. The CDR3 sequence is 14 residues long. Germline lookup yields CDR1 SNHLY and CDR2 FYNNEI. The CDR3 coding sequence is TGTGCCAGCAGAGGGGACAGAAACAACTACGAGCAGTACTTC. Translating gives CASRGDRNNYEQYF. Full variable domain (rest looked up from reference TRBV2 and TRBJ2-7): EPEVTQTPSHQVTQMGQEVILRCVPISNHLYFYWYRQILGQKVEFLVSFYNNEISEKSEIFDDQFSVERPDGSNFTLKIRSTKLEDSAMYFCASRGDRNNYEQYFGPGTRLTVT.

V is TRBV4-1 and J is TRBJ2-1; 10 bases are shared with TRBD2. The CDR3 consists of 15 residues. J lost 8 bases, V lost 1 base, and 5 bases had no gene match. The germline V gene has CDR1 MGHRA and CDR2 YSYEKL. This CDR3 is CASSQVGLARDEQFF. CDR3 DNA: TGCGCCAGCAGCCAAGTGGGACTAGCGAGAGATGAGCAGTTCTTC.

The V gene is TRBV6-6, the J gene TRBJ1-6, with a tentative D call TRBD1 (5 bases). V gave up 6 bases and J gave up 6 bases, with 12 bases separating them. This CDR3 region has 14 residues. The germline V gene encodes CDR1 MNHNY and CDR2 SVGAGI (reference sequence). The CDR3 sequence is CASSKPGLNSPLHF. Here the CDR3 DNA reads TGTGCCAGCAGCAAACCGGGACTTAATTCACCCCTCCACTTT.

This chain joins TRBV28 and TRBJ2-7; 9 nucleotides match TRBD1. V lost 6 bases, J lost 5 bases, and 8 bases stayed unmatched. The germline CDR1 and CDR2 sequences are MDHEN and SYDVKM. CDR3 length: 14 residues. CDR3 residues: CASRGQGFLNEQYF. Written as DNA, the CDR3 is TGTGCCAGCAGGGGACAGGGATTTTTGAACGAGCAGTACTTC.

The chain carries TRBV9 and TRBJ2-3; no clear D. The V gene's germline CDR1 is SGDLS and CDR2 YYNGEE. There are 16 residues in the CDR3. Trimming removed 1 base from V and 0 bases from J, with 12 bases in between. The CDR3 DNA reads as TGTGCCAGCAGCGTAAGTGGCCAAGTTAGCACAGATACGCAGTATTTT. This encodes CASSVSGQVSTDTQYF.

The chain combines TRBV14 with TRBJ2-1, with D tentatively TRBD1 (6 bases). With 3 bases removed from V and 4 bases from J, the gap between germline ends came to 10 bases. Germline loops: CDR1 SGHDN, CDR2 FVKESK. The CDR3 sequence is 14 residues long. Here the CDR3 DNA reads TGTGCCAGCAGCCAGGGGGCCTGGTACAATGAGCAGTTCTTC. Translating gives CASSQGAWYNEQFF.

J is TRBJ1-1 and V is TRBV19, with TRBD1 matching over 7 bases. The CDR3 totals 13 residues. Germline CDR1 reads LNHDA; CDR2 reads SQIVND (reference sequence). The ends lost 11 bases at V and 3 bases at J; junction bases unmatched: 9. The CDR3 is CAVTGEIYTEAFF. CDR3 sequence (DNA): TGTGCCGTAACAGGGGAAATCTACACTGAAGCTTTCTTT.

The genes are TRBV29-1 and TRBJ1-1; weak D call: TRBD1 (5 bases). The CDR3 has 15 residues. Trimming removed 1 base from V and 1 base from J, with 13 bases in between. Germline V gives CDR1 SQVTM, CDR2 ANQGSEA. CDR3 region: CSVEGGLGENTEAFF. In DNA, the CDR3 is TGCAGCGTTGAAGGGGGACTAGGGGAGAACACTGAAGCTTTCTTT.

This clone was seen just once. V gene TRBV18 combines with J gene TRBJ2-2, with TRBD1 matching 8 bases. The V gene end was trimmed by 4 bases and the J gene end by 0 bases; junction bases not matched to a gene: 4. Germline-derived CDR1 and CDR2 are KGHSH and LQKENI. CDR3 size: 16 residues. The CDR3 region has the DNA TGTGCCAGCTCACAAAGACAGGGGCCGAACACCGGGGAGCTGTTTTTT. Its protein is CASSQRQGPNTGELFF.